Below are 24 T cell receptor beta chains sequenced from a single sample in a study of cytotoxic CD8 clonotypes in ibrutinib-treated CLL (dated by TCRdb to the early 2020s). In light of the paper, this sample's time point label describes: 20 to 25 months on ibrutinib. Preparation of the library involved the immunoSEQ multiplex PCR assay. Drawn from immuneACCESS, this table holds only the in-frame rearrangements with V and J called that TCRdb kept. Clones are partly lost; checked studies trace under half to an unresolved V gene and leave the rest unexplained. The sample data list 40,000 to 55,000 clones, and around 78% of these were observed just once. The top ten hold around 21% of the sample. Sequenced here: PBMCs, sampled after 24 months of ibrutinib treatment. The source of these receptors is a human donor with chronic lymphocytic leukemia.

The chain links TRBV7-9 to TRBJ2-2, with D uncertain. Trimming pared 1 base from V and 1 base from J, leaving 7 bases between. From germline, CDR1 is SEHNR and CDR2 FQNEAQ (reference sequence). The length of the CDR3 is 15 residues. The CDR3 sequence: CASSLDHGNTGELFF. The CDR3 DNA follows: TGTGCCAGCAGCTTAGATCATGGGAACACCGGGGAGCTGTTTTTT.

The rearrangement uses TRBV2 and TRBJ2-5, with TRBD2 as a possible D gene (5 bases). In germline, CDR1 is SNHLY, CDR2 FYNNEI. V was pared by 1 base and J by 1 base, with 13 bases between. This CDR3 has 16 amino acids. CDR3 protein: CASSEGWLAPQETQYF. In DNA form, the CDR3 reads TGTGCCAGCAGTGAAGGGTGGTTAGCGCCCCAAGAGACCCAGTACTTC.

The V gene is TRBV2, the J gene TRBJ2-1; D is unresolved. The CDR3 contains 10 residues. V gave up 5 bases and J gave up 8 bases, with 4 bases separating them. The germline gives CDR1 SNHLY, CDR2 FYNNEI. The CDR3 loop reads CASSWDEQFF. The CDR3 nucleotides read TGTGCCAGCAGTTGGGATGAGCAGTTCTTC.

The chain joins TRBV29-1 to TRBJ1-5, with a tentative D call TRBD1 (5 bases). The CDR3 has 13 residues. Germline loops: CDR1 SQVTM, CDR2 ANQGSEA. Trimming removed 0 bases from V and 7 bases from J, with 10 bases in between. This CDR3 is CSVEDGRGQPQHF. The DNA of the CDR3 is TGCAGCGTTGAAGATGGGAGGGGACAGCCCCAGCATTTT.

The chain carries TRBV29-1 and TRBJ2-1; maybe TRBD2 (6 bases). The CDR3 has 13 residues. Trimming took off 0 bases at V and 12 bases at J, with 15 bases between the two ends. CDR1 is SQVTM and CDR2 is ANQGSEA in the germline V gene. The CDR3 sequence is CSVEDGVPGRQFF. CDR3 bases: TGCAGCGTTGAAGATGGCGTCCCCGGGAGGCAGTTCTTC.

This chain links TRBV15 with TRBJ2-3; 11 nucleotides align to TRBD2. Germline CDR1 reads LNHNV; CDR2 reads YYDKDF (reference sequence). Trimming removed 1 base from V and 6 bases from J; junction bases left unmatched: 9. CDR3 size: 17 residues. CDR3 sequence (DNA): TGTGCCACCAGCAGAGCGACTAGCGGGACCCGCGGGGATACGCAGTATTTT. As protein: CATSRATSGTRGDTQYF.

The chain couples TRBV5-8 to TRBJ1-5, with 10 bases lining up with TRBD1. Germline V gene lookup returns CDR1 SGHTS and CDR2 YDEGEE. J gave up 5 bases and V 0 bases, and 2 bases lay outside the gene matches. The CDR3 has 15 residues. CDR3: CASSLVGQGDQPQHF. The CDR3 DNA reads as TGTGCCAGCAGCTTGGTAGGACAGGGGGATCAGCCCCAGCATTTT.

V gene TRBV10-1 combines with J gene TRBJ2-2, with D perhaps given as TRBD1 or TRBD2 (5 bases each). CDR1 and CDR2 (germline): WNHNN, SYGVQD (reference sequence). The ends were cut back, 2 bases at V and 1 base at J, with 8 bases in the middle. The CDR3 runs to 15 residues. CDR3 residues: CASSERGENTGELFF. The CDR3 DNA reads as TGCGCCAGCAGTGAGAGAGGGGAGAACACCGGGGAGCTGTTTTTT.

DNA of the CDR3: TGTGCCAGCAGCCGGACTAGCGGGAGCGGAGGGGACCAAGAGACCCAGTACTTC. This translates into CASSRTSGSGGDQETQYF. J is TRBJ2-5 and V is TRBV7-3, with 13 nucleotides matching TRBD2. The CDR3 runs to 18 residues. Germline V gives CDR1 SGHTA, CDR2 FQGTGA. Unmatched junction bases numbered 9, after V lost 5 bases and J lost 0 bases.

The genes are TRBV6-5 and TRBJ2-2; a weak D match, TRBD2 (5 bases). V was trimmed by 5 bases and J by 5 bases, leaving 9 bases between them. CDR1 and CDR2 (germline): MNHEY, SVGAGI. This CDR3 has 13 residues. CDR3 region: CASSRGETGELFF. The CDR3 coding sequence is TGTGCCAGCAGTCGTGGGGAGACCGGGGAGCTGTTTTTT.

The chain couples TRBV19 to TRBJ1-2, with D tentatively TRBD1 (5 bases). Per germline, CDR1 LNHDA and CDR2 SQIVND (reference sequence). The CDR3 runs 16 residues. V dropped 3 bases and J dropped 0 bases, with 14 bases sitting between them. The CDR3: CASSMRGQEANYGYTF. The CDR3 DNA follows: TGTGCCAGTAGTATGAGGGGCCAGGAAGCTAACTATGGCTACACCTTC.

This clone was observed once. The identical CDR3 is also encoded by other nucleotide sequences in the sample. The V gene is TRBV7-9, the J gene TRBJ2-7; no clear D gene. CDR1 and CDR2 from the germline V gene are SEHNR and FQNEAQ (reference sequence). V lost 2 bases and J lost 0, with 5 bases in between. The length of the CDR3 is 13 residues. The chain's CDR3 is CASSLPPSYEQYF. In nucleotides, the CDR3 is TGTGCCAGCAGCTTACCGCCCTCCTACGAGCAGTACTTC.

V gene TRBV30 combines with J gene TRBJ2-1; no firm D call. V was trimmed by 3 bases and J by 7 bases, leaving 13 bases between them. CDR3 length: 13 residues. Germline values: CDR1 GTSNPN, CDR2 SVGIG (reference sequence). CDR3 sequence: CAWSGWTKNEQFF. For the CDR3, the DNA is TGTGCCTGGAGCGGCTGGACCAAAAATGAGCAGTTCTTC.

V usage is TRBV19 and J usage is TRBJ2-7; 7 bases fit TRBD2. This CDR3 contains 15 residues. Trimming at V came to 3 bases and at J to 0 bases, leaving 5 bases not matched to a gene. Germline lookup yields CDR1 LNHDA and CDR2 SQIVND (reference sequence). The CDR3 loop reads CASSMLAASSYEQYF. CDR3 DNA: TGTGCCAGTAGTATGCTAGCGGCCAGCTCCTACGAGCAGTACTTC.

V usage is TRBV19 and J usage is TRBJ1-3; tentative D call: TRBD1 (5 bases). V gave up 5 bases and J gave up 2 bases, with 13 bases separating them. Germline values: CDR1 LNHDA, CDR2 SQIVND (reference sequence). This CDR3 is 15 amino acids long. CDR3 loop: CASSPIDSPGNTIYF. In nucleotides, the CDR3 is TGTGCCAGTAGTCCGATAGACAGCCCTGGAAACACCATATATTTT.

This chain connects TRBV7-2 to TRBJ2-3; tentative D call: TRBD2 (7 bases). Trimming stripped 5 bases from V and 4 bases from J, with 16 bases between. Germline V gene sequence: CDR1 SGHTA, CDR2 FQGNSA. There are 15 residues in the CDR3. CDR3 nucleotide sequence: TGTGCCAGCAGCCCCAGGAGGGGGGGATCAGATACGCAGTATTTT. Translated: CASSPRRGGSDTQYF.

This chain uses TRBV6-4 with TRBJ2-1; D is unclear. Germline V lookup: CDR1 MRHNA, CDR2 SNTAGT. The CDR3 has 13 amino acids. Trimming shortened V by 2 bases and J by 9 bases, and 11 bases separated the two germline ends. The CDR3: CASSDPSRSEQFF. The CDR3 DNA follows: TGTGCCAGCAGTGACCCGTCTAGGAGTGAGCAGTTCTTC.

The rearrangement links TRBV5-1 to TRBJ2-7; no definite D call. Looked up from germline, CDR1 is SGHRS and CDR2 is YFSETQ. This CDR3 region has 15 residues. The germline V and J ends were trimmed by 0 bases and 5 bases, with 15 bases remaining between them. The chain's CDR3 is CASSLEGGRVHEQYF. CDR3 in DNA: TGCGCCAGCAGCTTGGAAGGCGGCCGGGTACACGAGCAGTACTTC.

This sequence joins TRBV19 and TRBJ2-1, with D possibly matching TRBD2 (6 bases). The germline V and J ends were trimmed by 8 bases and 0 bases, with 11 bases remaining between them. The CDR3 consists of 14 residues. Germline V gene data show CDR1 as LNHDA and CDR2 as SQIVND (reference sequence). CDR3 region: CASAGGSSYNEQFF. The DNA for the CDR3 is TGTGCCAGTGCTGGGGGGAGCTCCTACAATGAGCAGTTCTTC. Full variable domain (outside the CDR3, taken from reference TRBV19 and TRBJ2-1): DGGITQSPKYLFRKEGQNVTLSCEQNLNHDAMYWYRQDPGQGLRLIYYSQIVNDFQKGDIAEGYSVSREKKESFPLTVTSAQKNPTAFYLCASAGGSSYNEQFFGPGTRLTVL.

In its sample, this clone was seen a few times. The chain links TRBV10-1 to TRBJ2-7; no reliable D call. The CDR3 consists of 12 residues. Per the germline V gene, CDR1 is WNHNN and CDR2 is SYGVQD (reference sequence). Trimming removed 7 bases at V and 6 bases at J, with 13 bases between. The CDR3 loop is CASISQRGEQYF. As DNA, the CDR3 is TGCGCCAGCATATCTCAAAGAGGCGAGCAGTACTTC.

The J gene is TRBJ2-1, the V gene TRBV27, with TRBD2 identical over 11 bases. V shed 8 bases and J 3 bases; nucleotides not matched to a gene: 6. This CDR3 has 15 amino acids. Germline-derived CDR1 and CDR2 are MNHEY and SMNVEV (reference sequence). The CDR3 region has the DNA TGTGCCAGCCAGACCGGGACTAGCGGCTACAATGAGCAGTTCTTC. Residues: CASQTGTSGYNEQFF.

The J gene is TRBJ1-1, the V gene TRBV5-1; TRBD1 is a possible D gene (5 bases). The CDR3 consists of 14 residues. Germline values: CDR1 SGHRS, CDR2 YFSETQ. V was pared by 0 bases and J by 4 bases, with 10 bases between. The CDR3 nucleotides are TGCGCCAGCAGCTTGGCCAGGGTGGGCACTGAAGCTTTCTTT. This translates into CASSLARVGTEAFF. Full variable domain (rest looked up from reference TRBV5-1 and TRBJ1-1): KAGVTQTPRYLIKTRGQQVTLSCSPISGHRSVSWYQQTPGQGLQFLFEYFSETQRNKGNFPGRFSGRQFSNSRSEMNVSTLELGDSALYLCASSLARVGTEAFFGQGTRLTVV.

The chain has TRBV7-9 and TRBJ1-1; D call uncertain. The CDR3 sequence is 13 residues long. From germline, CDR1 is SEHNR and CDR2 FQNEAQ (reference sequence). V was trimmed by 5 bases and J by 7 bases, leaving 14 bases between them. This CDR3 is CASSPMSGGEAFF. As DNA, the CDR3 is TGTGCCAGCAGCCCGATGTCGGGCGGTGAAGCTTTCTTT.

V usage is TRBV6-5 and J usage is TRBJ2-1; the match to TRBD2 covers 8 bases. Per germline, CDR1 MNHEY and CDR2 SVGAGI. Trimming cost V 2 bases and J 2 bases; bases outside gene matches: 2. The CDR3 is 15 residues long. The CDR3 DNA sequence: TGTGCCAGCAGTTACCCGGGACTAGCCTACAATGAGCAGTTCTTC. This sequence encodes CASSYPGLAYNEQFF.